This entry lists 23 T cell receptor beta chains sequenced from one sample in a study of post-analysis software for immune sequencing data. Study-level results: The study found TRBV5-6, TRBV5-1 and TRBV20-1 among about five TRBV segments more frequent in patients than controls.

What these receptors recognize is not known. Unique molecular identifiers featured in each of the TCR beta cDNA libraries. MiXCR was run by TCRdb on the PCR reads, yielding one entry per CDR3 protein. The sample holds 700,000 to 800,000 distinct CDR3 sequences, 25% to 30% seen once. Sequencing used blood. The receptors were gathered from a girl between 10 and 17 years old with multiple sclerosis.

This clonotype appeared a few times. The CDR3 nucleotides read TGTGCCAGCCGATCAGTTTATAGAGGGACAGGGGAAGAGACCCAGTACTTC. It codes for CASRSVYRGTGEETQYF. J is TRBJ2-5 and V is TRBV28; 10 bases agree with TRBD1. Germline lookup yields CDR1 MDHEN and CDR2 SYDVKM. CDR3 length: 17 residues. Trimming cost V 8 bases and J 3 bases; bases outside gene matches: 15.

J is TRBJ2-5 and V is TRBV28, with 10 bases identical to TRBD1. The J call could be wrong; TRBJ2-7 is a better fit for the DNA end. The CDR3 is 14 amino acids. Per germline, CDR1 MDHEN and CDR2 SYDVKM. The CDR3 spells CASRDRGGAYEQYF. The CDR3 DNA reads TGTGCCAGCAGGGACAGGGGGGGAGCCTACGAGCAGTACTTC.

Only a few counts were recorded for this clonotype. The chain carries TRBV20-1 and TRBJ2-3; D is perhaps TRBD1 (6 bases). V gave up 6 bases and J gave up 2 bases, with 21 bases separating them. CDR3 length equals 16 residues. Germline loops: CDR1 DFQATT, CDR2 SNEGSKA (reference sequence). CDR3 bases: TGCAGTGCCCCTAGAGAAGTGGCAGGGGACACAGATACGCAGTATTTT. As protein: CSAPREVAGDTDTQYF.

Of note for this clonotype: Its ends do not fully match the called genes, so a read error is possible. The CDR3, as DNA: TGTGCCACCAGTGACCCCGACCCGGACGCCTACAGTGAGCAGTTCTTC. The encoded protein is CATSDPDPDAYSEQFF. The V call is TRBV24-1, the J call TRBJ2-1; D is undetermined. Germline V CDR1 and CDR2: KGHDR, SFDVKD. This CDR3 comprises 16 residues.

The chain uses TRBV4-2 and TRBJ1-1; 9 bases are shared with TRBD1. This CDR3 is built from 17 residues. CDR1 and CDR2 from the germline V gene are LGHNA and YNFKEQ. The ends lost 2 bases at V and 7 bases at J; junction bases unmatched: 14. The CDR3 sequence is CASSQQQIQGACGEAFF. CDR3 nucleotide sequence: TGTGCCAGCAGCCAACAACAAATACAGGGGGCTTGTGGTGAAGCTTTCTTT.

Note on this clonotype: It may be a read error: a sequence one base away is much more abundant. This chain joins TRBV3-1 and TRBJ2-1; no definite D call. CDR3 size: 15 residues. Germline V lookup: CDR1 LGHDT, CDR2 YNNKEL (reference sequence). The CDR3 DNA sequence: TGTGCCAACAGCCTCCGGAGCCTGGCACACAATGAGCAGTTCTTC. This codes for CANSLRSLAHNEQFF.

The chain links TRBV20-1 to TRBJ2-1, with D possibly TRBD2 on 6 matching bases. V was trimmed by 3 bases and J by 2 bases, leaving 14 bases between them. The CDR3 loop spans 15 amino acids. The germline V gene encodes CDR1 DFQATT and CDR2 SNEGSKA (reference sequence). CDR3 in amino acids: CSASPLAAAYNEQFF. Here the CDR3 DNA reads TGCAGTGCTAGCCCCTTAGCGGCCGCCTACAATGAGCAGTTCTTC.

This clonotype was seen repeatedly, ten times or more. The V and J genes are TRBV10-3 and TRBJ2-1, with TRBD2 matching over 11 bases. The CDR3 extends over 13 amino acids. Per germline, CDR1 ENHRY and CDR2 SYGVKD. V was pared by 10 bases and J by 8 bases, with 7 bases of the junction left unmatched. The CDR3 DNA is TGTGCCACAGGACTAGCGGGCGGGGATGAGCAGTTCTTC. Translating it yields CATGLAGGDEQFF.

The chain uses TRBV20-1 and TRBJ1-1; D is uncertain. The V and J ends lost 5 bases and 4 bases respectively, with 14 bases between them. Germline loops: CDR1 DFQATT, CDR2 SNEGSKA (reference sequence). This CDR3 comprises 13 residues. The CDR3 is CSAGRVVGTEAFF. DNA of the CDR3: TGCAGTGCTGGGAGAGTTGTCGGCACTGAAGCTTTCTTT.

This clonotype appeared a few times. The V call is TRBV6-2 or TRBV6-3, the J call TRBJ2-1, with D tentatively TRBD1 (5 bases). Trimming took 6 bases from V and 9 from J, leaving 12 bases between them. CDR1 and CDR2 from the germline V gene are MNHEY and SVGEGT. The CDR3 is made up of 12 amino acids. The CDR3 region is CASRPRASEQFF. In DNA, the CDR3 is TGTGCCAGCAGGCCCAGGGCAAGTGAGCAGTTCTTC.

The chain uses TRBV28 and TRBJ1-1; D not resolved. The CDR3 extends over 13 amino acids. Germline CDR1 reads MDHEN; CDR2 reads SYDVKM. V was trimmed by 6 bases and J by 2 bases, leaving 10 bases between them. CDR3 residues: CASRGFGNTEAFF. The CDR3 coding sequence is TGTGCCAGCAGGGGGTTCGGAAACACTGAAGCTTTCTTT.

This clonotype was picked up a small number of times. The gene calls are TRBV10-3 and TRBJ2-5, with 10 bases matching TRBD2. Germline V CDR1 and CDR2: ENHRY, SYGVKD. With V trimmed by 2 bases and J by 5 bases, 5 bases remained unmatched. The CDR3 loop spans 15 amino acids. The CDR3 loop reads CAISEPLLAGETQYF. CDR3 DNA sequence: TGTGCCATCAGTGAGCCATTACTAGCGGGGGAGACCCAGTACTTC.

This rearrangement joins TRBV10-3 to TRBJ2-7; the match to TRBD2 covers 9 bases. J was trimmed by 7 bases and V by 1 base; bases with no gene match: 8. This CDR3 comprises 15 residues. The germline gives CDR1 ENHRY, CDR2 SYGVKD. Here the CDR3 reads CAISELIAGAREQYF. CDR3 nucleotides: TGTGCCATCAGTGAGTTAATAGCGGGAGCTCGGGAGCAGTACTTC.

The CDR3 loop is CASSDRQRTDTQYF. The CDR3 coding sequence is TGTGCCAGCAGTGACCGACAGCGCACAGATACGCAGTATTTT. The chain joins TRBV6-1 to TRBJ2-3; D is perhaps TRBD1 (5 bases). The CDR3 is made up of 14 amino acids. Trimming shortened V by 3 bases and J by 1 base, and 8 bases separated the two germline ends. Germline V CDR1 and CDR2: MNHNS, SASEGT.

The chain recombines TRBV15 with TRBJ2-4; 7 nucleotides match TRBD1. The better agreement between TRBJ2-7 and the DNA end casts doubt on the J call. Germline loops: CDR1 LNHNV, CDR2 YYDKDF (reference sequence). The CDR3 contains 15 residues. The CDR3 spells CATSRARTGYSEQYF. The CDR3 DNA is TGTGCCACCAGCAGAGCCAGGACAGGATATAGCGAGCAGTACTTC.

CDR3 sequence reads: CASSLALSERQYF. CDR3 DNA sequence: TGTGCCAGCAGTTTAGCGCTTAGTGAAAGGCAGTACTTC. The genes are TRBV12-3 or TRBV12-4 and TRBJ2-7; D not resolved. The V gene lost 0 bases and the J gene lost 9 bases, with 12 bases spanning the gap. CDR3 size: 13 residues.

The gene calls are TRBV5-1 and TRBJ1-1; possibly TRBD1 for D (5 bases). Per germline, CDR1 SGHRS and CDR2 YFSETQ. V was pared by 4 bases and J by 3 bases, with 16 bases between. This CDR3 has 15 amino acids. CDR3 residues: CASSDRMGQYTEAFF. The CDR3 DNA reads as TGCGCCAGCAGCGACCGAATGGGGCAATACACTGAAGCTTTCTTT.

The sample holds a few counts of this clonotype. This chain connects TRBV29-1 to TRBJ1-1, with no clear D. The CDR3 runs to 12 residues. Trimming left V 6 bases short and J 2 bases short, with 10 bases between. CDR1 and CDR2 from the germline V gene are SQVTM and ANQGSEA. CDR3 in DNA: TGCAGCGTACACGCAACAAACACTGAAGCTTTCTTT. Its translation is CSVHATNTEAFF. The full variable domain, in which reference TRBV29-1 and TRBJ1-1 provide the parts outside the CDR3, is SAVISQKPSRDICQRGTSLTIQCQVDSQVTMMFWYRQQPGQSLTLIATANQGSEATYESGFVIDKFPISRPNLTFSTLTVSNMSPEDSSIYLCSVHATNTEAFFGQGTRLTVV.

The chain joins TRBV5-6 to TRBJ2-7; 10 positions agree with TRBD1. J was trimmed by 5 bases and V by 0 bases; bases with no gene match: 5. The CDR3 covers 15 residues. Per the germline V gene, CDR1 is SGHDT and CDR2 is YYEEEE. In nucleotides, the CDR3 is TGTGCCAGCAGCTTGGGGGGGACAGGGGTCCACGAGCAGTACTTC. This encodes CASSLGGTGVHEQYF.

The chain combines TRBV27 with TRBJ2-1; 8 positions agree with TRBD2. The CDR3 has 15 amino acids. CDR1 is MNHEY, CDR2 SMNVEV, per germline (reference sequence). Trimming at V came to 0 bases and at J to 6 bases, leaving 4 bases not matched to a gene. CDR3 region: CASSLSAGGGNEQFF. For the CDR3, the DNA is TGTGCCAGCAGTTTATCGGCGGGGGGAGGCAATGAGCAGTTCTTC.

The J gene is TRBJ1-4, the V gene TRBV20-1; D unresolved. The CDR3 is made up of 12 amino acids. Trimming cost V 0 bases and J 10 bases, with 9 bases left between them. Germline V gene sequence: CDR1 DFQATT, CDR2 SNEGSKA (reference sequence). CDR3 region: CSARDRVGKLFF. CDR3 nucleotide sequence: TGCAGTGCTAGAGATCGGGTTGGAAAACTGTTTTTT.

This clonotype was counted between two and nine times. The V gene is TRBV29-1, the J gene TRBJ2-7, with D perhaps TRBD1 (6 bases). Trimming removed 4 bases from V and 3 bases from J, with 13 bases in between. The CDR3 contains 13 residues. The V gene's germline CDR1 is SQVTM and CDR2 ANQGSEA. The CDR3 region has the DNA TGCAGCGTTGTAGGGGGTCTTGTCTACGAGCAGTACTTC. Its translation: CSVVGGLVYEQYF.

The chain links TRBV10-3 to TRBJ1-1; TRBD1 might be the D (6 bases). The V gene's germline CDR1 is ENHRY and CDR2 SYGVKD. There are 15 residues in the CDR3. V lost 0 bases, J lost 4 bases, and 12 bases lay in between. Written as DNA, the CDR3 is TGTGCCATCAGTGAGTCCAGGGGCGAGGGCACTGAAGCTTTCTTT. This encodes CAISESRGEGTEAFF.